These T cell receptor beta chains were read from a single sample in a study of blood T cell repertoires in COVID-19. TCRdb keeps only in-frame clones here, not all; method: immunoSEQ multiplex PCR. The sample shows about 60,000 clones, approximately 80% of them seen only once. The sample consisted of peripheral blood. The receptor set was obtained from a man aged 60 to 69 with acute or convalescent COVID-19. CDR3s leave out the opening cysteine and the closing phenylalanine or tryptophan.

J gene,V gene,CDR3 length,CDR3 protein
TRBJ2-1,TRBV7-3,15,ASSRNQLAGLRNEQF
TRBJ1-2,TRBV14,11,ASREQGDYGYT
TRBJ1-5,TRBV5-6,12,ASSPGASWQPQH
TRBJ2-1,TRBV24-1,13,ATSDFTGTYNEQF
TRBJ1-1,TRBV6-5,13,ASSPSGTGAAEAF
TRBJ1-3,TRBV25-1,13,ASSGPPGSGNTIY
TRBJ1-1,TRBV9,10,ASSVADTEAF
TRBJ2-1,TRBV19,13,ASSMQGGGYNEQF
TRBJ1-3,TRBV28,12,ASAQGASGNTIY
TRBJ2-2,TRBV5-1,13,ASSYPQGGTGELF
TRBJ1-4,TRBV29-1,11,SVTGQGHEKLF
TRBJ1-2,TRBV2,11,ASSTTGGYGYT
TRBJ2-5,TRBV7-9,11,ASSLEFSGTQY
TRBJ2-1,TRBV4-1,13,ASSPQERGYNEQF
TRBJ2-3,TRBV11-2,16,ASSFPTSGGVSTDTQY
TRBJ1-3,TRBV30,13,AWSPRGVVGNTIY
TRBJ1-1,TRBV28,12,ASSSTGKGSEAF
TRBJ1-2,TRBV12-3/TRBV12-4,11,ASSRDRGYGYT